This TCR beta chain is drawn from a study of cytomegalovirus exposure and HLA in healthy donors. About the research overall: Earlier results showed some 120 million unique TCR beta sequences derived from roughly 190 million T cells. Study results and caveats: In most subjects, TCR beta sequences reportedly gave accurate predictions of HLA-A and HLA-B alleles. Some segments of the V type, notably TRBV6-2 and TRBV6-3, were excluded as indistinguishable.

To note about this clone: The target antigen is unknown.

A multiplex PCR was run with 60 Vbeta primers and 13 Jbeta primers. Profiled with immunoSEQ multiplex PCR; TCRdb holds only in-frame clones, not every one. The sample's table shows 150,000 to 200,000 clones. Nominal health characterized the donors when sampled, though unrecorded immune exposures were likely. Germline loops: CDR1 SGHRS, CDR2 YFSETQ. V was shortened by 4 bases and J by 2 bases, with 15 bases between the two germline ends. The CDR3 totals 15 residues. This clonotype was obtained from a woman younger than 35 in good health and CMV-seropositive. The gene calls are TRBV5-1 and TRBJ2-5, with D tentatively TRBD1 (6 bases). What was sequenced was PBMCs. CDR3 amino acids: CASSENPGQQETQYF. The DNA for the CDR3 is TGCGCCAGCAGCGAAAACCCAGGACAGCAAGAGACCCAGTACTTC.